This T cell receptor (beta chain) was sequenced in a study of T cell changes during pregnancy in multiple sclerosis. Sequenced by immunoSEQ multiplex PCR; TCRdb stores in-frame clones only, minus some. The profile shows about 38,000 clones, approximately 93% of them singletons. The V gene's germline CDR1 is LNHDA and CDR2 SQIVND (reference sequence). Trimming left V 10 bases short and J 4 bases short, with 11 bases between. The length of the CDR3 is 12 residues. This sample comprised CD8+ T cells from peripheral blood mononuclear cells, obtained in the third trimester of pregnancy. The sequence derives from a female donor with multiple sclerosis, enrolled in a pregnancy study. The chain employs TRBV19 and TRBJ2-4; perhaps TRBD2 as D (5 bases). In DNA, the CDR3 is TGTGCCACCCTGGGAGCAAAAAACATTCAGTACTTC. It translates to CATLGAKNIQYF.